This entry describes one TCR beta chain. Its specificity is not known. The germline gene is not matched at one end of the junction; a read error may be the cause. The data derive from a study of CD8+CD57+ T cells in acquired aplastic anemia. Whole-study context: Sorted cells (CD4+ and CD8+) yielded DNA amounts that averaged roughly 3.5 ug. Points from the study as a whole: No significant difference in CD8+ Simpson's diversity was found between patients and controls.

There are 15 residues in the CDR3. Germline V gives CDR1 SNHLY, CDR2 FYNNEI. Patients picked for sequencing had shown CD8+CD57+ cell expansion detected by flow cytometry. Every patient had severe acquired aplastic anemia. Genomic DNA served as template for TCR beta VDJ and CDR3 profiling. MiXCR was run by TCRdb on the reads, yielding one entry per CDR3 protein. The profile shows 55,000 to 60,000 distinct CDR3 sequences, roughly 60% of them singletons. V gene TRBV2 combines with J gene TRBJ2-3, with 9 bases lining up with TRBD1. The sample was sorted CD4+, CD8+, or CD8+CD57+ T cells (not recorded which) from PBMCs. The TCR comes from a human donor with aplastic anemia. CDR3 in amino acids: CATSERQGEKDTQYF. CDR3 bases: TGTGCCACCAGTGAAAGACAGGGGGAAAAAGATACGCAGTATTTT.